The 8 T cell receptor beta chains reported below all come from one sample, sequenced in a study of blood T cell repertoires in COVID-19. Using immunoSEQ multiplex PCR, the repertoire was profiled, and TCRdb retains in-frame clones only, with some absent. The sample consists of roughly 210,000 clones, around 84% of them appearing once. What was sequenced was peripheral blood. The receptor source for this set is a woman older than 75 with COVID-19, enrolled during active disease.

V is TRBV19 and J is TRBJ1-6, with TRBD1 identical over 9 bases. CDR3 length equals 15 residues. After removal of 5 bases from V and 9 bases from J, the junction contained 8 bases not matched to a gene. The V gene's germline CDR1 is LNHDA and CDR2 SQIVND (reference sequence). The CDR3 DNA sequence: TGTGCCAGTAGTTCCCGGACAGGGGTAATTTCACCCCTCCACTTT. The encoded protein is CASSSRTGVISPLHF. Drawing the rest from reference TRBV19 and TRBJ1-6, the complete variable domain is DGGITQSPKYLFRKEGQNVTLSCEQNLNHDAMYWYRQDPGQGLRLIYYSQIVNDFQKGDIAEGYSVSREKKESFPLTVTSAQKNPTAFYLCASSSRTGVISPLHFGNGTRLTVT.

The V and J genes are TRBV12-3 or TRBV12-4 and TRBJ1-1; 8 nucleotides match TRBD1. The CDR3 sequence is 12 residues long. Trimming cost V 8 bases and J 12 bases; bases outside gene matches: 11. CDR3 amino acids: CASQTQGERTFF. The CDR3 region has the DNA TGTGCCAGCCAGACACAGGGGGAGAGGACTTTCTTT.

This chain joins TRBV30 and TRBJ1-2; D may be TRBD1 (6 bases). There are 15 residues in the CDR3. Trimming took 1 base from V and 2 from J, leaving 14 bases between them. Germline V gene lookup returns CDR1 GTSNPN and CDR2 SVGIG (reference sequence). The CDR3 region is CAWSARGRGNYGYTF. CDR3 DNA sequence: TGTGCCTGGAGTGCCCGGGGGAGGGGGAACTATGGCTACACCTTC.

The chain carries TRBV11-2 and TRBJ2-1, with D perhaps TRBD2 (6 bases). The germline V gene encodes CDR1 SGHAT and CDR2 FQNNGV. The CDR3 runs 18 residues. Trimming removed 1 base from V and 15 bases from J, with 31 bases in between. The CDR3 spells CASSLAHPVMRGPVEWFF. In DNA, the CDR3 is TGTGCCAGCAGCTTAGCCCACCCCGTAATGCGGGGCCCCGTTGAGTGGTTCTTC. The full variable domain, completed using reference TRBV11-2 and TRBJ2-1, is EAGVAQSPRYKIIEKRQSVAFWCNPISGHATLYWYQQILGQGPKLLIQFQNNGVVDDSQLPKDRFSAERLKGVDSTLKIQPAKLEDSAVYLCASSLAHPVMRGPVEWFFGPGTRLTVL.

This chain links TRBV2 with TRBJ1-5, with 7 positions matching TRBD1. Trimming at V came to 6 bases and at J to 5 bases, leaving 7 bases not matched to a gene. This CDR3 contains 14 residues. Germline values: CDR1 SNHLY, CDR2 FYNNEI. The CDR3 nucleotides are TGTGCCAGCAGCTATTGGACAGGTGATCAGCCCCAGCATTTT. It translates to CASSYWTGDQPQHF. Full variable domain (missing parts from reference TRBV2 and TRBJ1-5): EPEVTQTPSHQVTQMGQEVILRCVPISNHLYFYWYRQILGQKVEFLVSFYNNEISEKSEIFDDQFSVERPDGSNFTLKIRSTKLEDSAMYFCASSYWTGDQPQHFGDGTRLSIL.

The rearrangement links TRBV5-5 to TRBJ1-2, with 9 positions matching TRBD1. Trimming at V came to 1 base and at J to 7 bases, leaving 8 bases not matched to a gene. This CDR3 has 15 amino acids. Per germline, CDR1 SGHKS and CDR2 YYEKEE (reference sequence). The CDR3 here is CASSLLGQGALGYTF. The CDR3 nucleotides are TGTGCCAGCAGCTTGTTGGGACAGGGAGCTCTTGGCTACACCTTC.

This chain connects TRBV15 to TRBJ1-5; TRBD1 aligns across 12 bases. The CDR3 is 13 amino acids. J was trimmed by 6 bases and V by 9 bases; bases with no gene match: 3. Per germline, CDR1 LNHNV and CDR2 YYDKDF (reference sequence). In DNA form, the CDR3 reads TGTGCCACGGGGGGACAGGGGGCTCAGCCCCAGCATTTT. Residues: CATGGQGAQPQHF.

The CDR3 sequence: CASSQGQGQPYNEQFF. The CDR3 nucleotides are TGCGCCAGCAGCCAAGGTCAGGGACAGCCTTACAATGAGCAGTTCTTC. The chain has TRBV4-1 and TRBJ2-1, with 7 positions matching TRBD1. CDR1 is MGHRA, CDR2 YSYEKL, per germline. V shed 1 base, J shed 4 bases, and the junction held 7 bases outside the gene matches. The CDR3 extends over 16 amino acids.